Sequencing of this T cell receptor beta chain was carried out in a study of OX40 agonist ivuxolimab in advanced cancers. The data were produced by immunoSEQ multiplex PCR, yet TCRdb's version contains in-frame clones alone and is incomplete. The table lists under 80,000 clones, roughly nine tenths of them singletons. The V segment lost 4 bases and the J segment 5 bases; nucleotides outside the gene matches: 8. CDR3 length equals 14 residues. CDR1 and CDR2 from the germline V gene are MGHRA and YSYEKL. Here the sequenced sample was CD4+ or CD8+ T cells sorted from blood, taken in a trial of the OX40 agonist ivuxolimab. The receptor was derived from an adult with an advanced solid tumor such as melanoma, head and neck, liver or kidney cancer. This chain connects TRBV4-1 to TRBJ2-7; 7 bases map to TRBD2. This CDR3 reads CASSPGDYMDEQYF. In nucleotides, the CDR3 is TGCGCCAGCAGCCCTGGGGACTATATGGACGAGCAGTACTTC.